Within the sample, the clone carrying this T cell receptor beta chain is medium-sized. The antigen is unknown. The data were taken from a study of spatial heterogeneity in lung cancer. Time point noted: sample taken at primary tumor resection. General study points: It was found that expanded intratumoral alpha and beta TCR counts tracked tumor mutation counts.

TCRdb recomputed calls from the 5' RACE reads with MiXCR, one row per CDR3 protein. The sample includes thousands of distinct CDR3 sequences, 6.5% to 8% of them seen just once. Sequences were derived from lung tumor tissue, sampled at surgery. This TCR was recovered from a female donor with early-stage non-small cell lung cancer.

This CDR3 reads CSAGGQGETQYF. Written as DNA, the CDR3 is TGCAGCGCCGGTGGACAGGGCGAGACCCAGTACTTC. The chain recombines TRBV29-1 with TRBJ2-5, with 8 bases aligning to TRBD1. J lost 5 bases, V lost 7 bases, and 6 bases had no gene match. Germline loops: CDR1 SQVTM, CDR2 ANQGSEA. This CDR3 contains 12 residues.